Shown below are 30 T cell receptor beta chains from a single sample sequenced in a study of regulatory T cells in long-lasting Graves disease. Assembly of TCR beta libraries relied on iRepertoire HTBI primers together with Arm-PCR of CDR3 regions. MiXCR, applied by TCRdb to the multiplex PCR reads, yields one record per CDR3 protein. Among roughly 450,000 distinct CDR3 sequences, approximately 23% were seen once, and the ten largest hold about 12%. Time point specified: persistent/refractory GD, antithyroid drugs over 5 years with positive TRAb. The authors made the TCR library using RNA they extracted from PBMCs. The sequencing used peripheral blood mononuclear cells (PBMCs), collected when the disease was refractory, from a patient treated with antithyroid drugs. The receptor set was obtained from a female donor with Graves disease.

This clonotype was detected a few times. The chain carries TRBV24-1 and TRBJ2-7; 7 bases match TRBD1. Germline CDR1 and CDR2: KGHDR and SFDVKD. The CDR3 has 15 amino acids. V was clipped by 6 bases and J by 1 base; unmatched bases: 8. CDR3 nucleotide sequence: TGTGCCACCAGTTCCTCCGGGACAGATTCCTACGAGCAGTACTTC. Translated: CATSSSGTDSYEQYF.

This clonotype was seen repeatedly, ten times or more. The chain couples TRBV2 to TRBJ1-1; D uncertain. CDR3 size: 12 residues. The germline CDR1 and CDR2 sequences are SNHLY and FYNNEI. V lost 9 bases, J lost 0 bases, and 8 bases lay in between. The CDR3 loop is CASNAVNTEAFF. Here the CDR3 DNA reads TGTGCCAGTAACGCAGTGAACACTGAAGCTTTCTTT.

This clonotype was found a few times. V gene TRBV18 combines with J gene TRBJ1-4, with D possibly TRBD1 on 6 matching bases. Trimming removed 3 bases from V and 2 bases from J, with 7 bases in between. Germline CDR1 and CDR2: KGHSH and LQKENI. The CDR3 consists of 14 residues. The CDR3 protein is CASSPTGTNEKLFF. CDR3 bases: TGTGCCAGCTCACCCACAGGGACTAATGAAAAACTGTTTTTT.

J is TRBJ2-7 and V is TRBV20-1; a possible D gene is TRBD2 (5 bases). Germline lookup yields CDR1 DFQATT and CDR2 SNEGSKA (reference sequence). This CDR3 comprises 11 residues. The V gene lost 7 bases and the J gene lost 7 bases, with 14 bases spanning the gap. The CDR3 here is CSGRHGEEQYF. The DNA for the CDR3 is TGCAGTGGGAGACACGGGGAAGAGCAGTACTTC.

This clonotype was observed a few times. The rearrangement joins TRBV7-6 to TRBJ1-2; D is uncertain. V was pared by 5 bases and J by 7 bases, with 26 bases between. Germline V gene sequence: CDR1 SGHVS, CDR2 FNYEAQ. The CDR3 has 17 residues. The CDR3 DNA follows: TGTGCCAGCAGCCTGCTACCGGACCCCGAGGGTCATATTGGCTACACCTTC. This gives the protein CASSLLPDPEGHIGYTF.

The chain joins TRBV3-1 to TRBJ1-2; D is undetermined. CDR3 length equals 13 residues. Germline loops: CDR1 LGHDT, CDR2 YNNKEL (reference sequence). Trimming took 2 bases from V and 4 from J, leaving 8 bases between them. DNA of the CDR3: TGTGCCAGCAGCCAAAACAGCTTCTATGGCTACACCTTC. This gives the protein CASSQNSFYGYTF.

This clonotype showed up many times. The chain has TRBV20-1 and TRBJ1-2, with TRBD1 as a possible D gene (6 bases). V lost 0 bases and J lost 1, with 12 bases in between. The CDR3 totals 15 residues. Germline values: CDR1 DFQATT, CDR2 SNEGSKA (reference sequence). The CDR3 reads CSARDGGSRNYGYTF. In DNA, the CDR3 is TGCAGTGCTAGAGATGGGGGCAGCCGTAACTATGGCTACACCTTC.

This clonotype was detected ten times or more. The rearrangement joins TRBV7-2 to TRBJ1-2, with 9 bases lining up with TRBD1. With V trimmed by 3 bases and J by 5 bases, 7 bases remained unmatched. This CDR3 spans 15 amino acids. The germline V gene has CDR1 SGHTA and CDR2 FQGNSA. The CDR3 coding sequence is TGTGCCAGCAGCTTTGGGACAGGGAATCGGTATGGCTACACCTTC. Protein sequence: CASSFGTGNRYGYTF.

The sample holds many counts of this clonotype. This chain connects TRBV15 to TRBJ2-5; weak D call: TRBD2 (5 bases). The CDR3 covers 13 residues. Germline V gene data show CDR1 as LNHNV and CDR2 as YYDKDF (reference sequence). V gave up 1 base and J gave up 5 bases, with 8 bases separating them. The DNA of the CDR3 is TGTGCCACCAGCAGAGGGAGGTATGAGACCCAGTACTTC. Residues: CATSRGRYETQYF. The full variable domain, with the rest looked up from reference TRBV15 and TRBJ2-5, is DAMVIQNPRYQVTQFGKPVTLSCSQTLNHNVMYWYQQKSSQAPKLLFHYYDKDFNNEADTPDNFQSRRPNTSFCFLDIRSPGLGDTAMYLCATSRGRYETQYFGPGTRLLVL.

This clonotype came up many times. The chain links TRBV28 to TRBJ2-7; D not resolved. This CDR3 contains 13 residues. The germline V and J ends were trimmed by 4 bases and 3 bases, with 10 bases remaining between them. The germline V gene encodes CDR1 MDHEN and CDR2 SYDVKM. As DNA, the CDR3 is TGTGCCAGCAGTTGGCTACTCGGCTACGAGCAGTACTTC. It codes for CASSWLLGYEQYF.

In its sample, this clonotype was seen many times. The gene calls are TRBV3-1 and TRBJ1-2, with TRBD1 as a possible D gene (6 bases). V lost 2 bases and J 4 bases, leaving 11 bases between the germline ends. Germline V gene data show CDR1 as LGHDT and CDR2 as YNNKEL (reference sequence). This CDR3 has 14 amino acids. CDR3 protein: CASSQHTGSYGYTF. In DNA, the CDR3 is TGTGCCAGCAGCCAACACACAGGGTCCTATGGCTACACCTTC.

Of note for this clonotype: The junction and the germline gene differ at one end; a read error may be behind it. V gene TRBV6-1 combines with J gene TRBJ2-7; D might be TRBD1 or TRBD2, each matching 5 bases. The CDR3 extends over 11 amino acids. Germline-derived CDR1 and CDR2 are MNHNS and SASEGT. CDR3 region: CASSRQGEQHF. The CDR3, as DNA: TGTGCCAGCAGTCGTCAAGGGGAGCAGCACTTC.

This clonotype was recorded many times. The chain employs TRBV29-1 and TRBJ1-2; no definite D call. Germline lookup yields CDR1 SQVTM and CDR2 ANQGSEA. The CDR3 loop spans 12 amino acids. V dropped 5 bases and J dropped 1 base, with 8 bases sitting between them. The CDR3 DNA reads TGCAGCGTTAATACGGTTAACTATGGCTACACCTTC. Translation gives CSVNTVNYGYTF. Using reference TRBV29-1 and TRBJ1-2 for the parts outside the CDR3, the full variable domain is SAVISQKPSRDICQRGTSLTIQCQVDSQVTMMFWYRQQPGQSLTLIATANQGSEATYESGFVIDKFPISRPNLTFSTLTVSNMSPEDSSIYLCSVNTVNYGYTFGSGTRLTVV.

This rearrangement joins TRBV7-8 to TRBJ2-3; a possible D gene is TRBD1 (5 bases). The CDR3 sequence is 15 residues long. The V end lost 4 bases, the J end lost 0 bases, and 11 bases lay between the germline ends. Germline V gives CDR1 SGHVS, CDR2 FQNEAQ. CDR3 in DNA: TGTGCCAGCAGCTCGAGGACACCTAGCACAGATACGCAGTATTTT. It yields the protein CASSSRTPSTDTQYF.

This clonotype was seen repeatedly, ten times or more. The CDR3 bases are TGTGCCAGCAGTTACAGCAGGGGGAGGAATGAAAAACTGTTTTTT. Residues: CASSYSRGRNEKLFF. This chain joins TRBV6-5 and TRBJ1-4, with 7 bases lining up with TRBD1. The germline gives CDR1 MNHEY, CDR2 SVGAGI. The V and J ends lost 2 bases and 5 bases, in that order; junction bases with no gene match: 5. The CDR3 is made up of 15 amino acids.

The rearrangement joins TRBV27 to TRBJ1-5; no firm D call. The CDR3 is made up of 15 amino acids. The germline gives CDR1 MNHEY, CDR2 SMNVEV (reference sequence). Trimming took 0 bases from V and 3 from J, leaving 9 bases between them. The CDR3 nucleotides are TGTGCCAGCAGTTTATCGAGTGGCGCCAATCAGCCCCAGCATTTT. Protein: CASSLSSGANQPQHF.

The V and J genes are TRBV6-1 and TRBJ2-3; perhaps TRBD2 as D (7 bases). Germline CDR1 reads MNHNS; CDR2 reads SASEGT. The V gene lost 10 bases and the J gene lost 14 bases, with 16 bases spanning the gap. The CDR3 extends over 10 amino acids. This chain's CDR3 is CATLWGGLYF. Written as DNA, the CDR3 is TGTGCCACCCTTTGGGGGGGGCTGTATTTT.

Comment on this clonotype: This clone may be a read error of a much larger clone one base away. V gene TRBV20-1 combines with J gene TRBJ1-1, with TRBD1 as a possible D gene (5 bases). Between the trimmed V and J ends, which lost 1 base and 1 base, there was a span of 13 bases. CDR1 and CDR2 from the germline V gene are DFQATT and SNEGSKA (reference sequence). This CDR3 has 15 residues. The CDR3 sequence is CSARAGRRANTEAFF. As DNA, the CDR3 is TGCAGTGCTAGAGCCGGACGCAGGGCGAACACTGAAGCTTTCTTT.

Details on this clonotype: With a much larger clone just one base away, this may be a read error. The J gene is TRBJ1-2, the V gene TRBV28; the D gene is possibly TRBD1 (5 bases). The germline V and J ends were trimmed by 3 bases and 6 bases, with 11 bases remaining between them. Germline CDR1 reads MDHEN; CDR2 reads SYDVKM. CDR3 length: 13 amino acids. CDR3 protein: CASSLTAGHGYTF. The CDR3 coding sequence is TGTGCCAGCAGTTTGACAGCGGGCCATGGCTACACCTTC.

Ten or more counts support this clonotype. The chain has TRBV10-3 and TRBJ1-4, with 8 bases aligning to TRBD1. This CDR3 comprises 15 residues. The V gene's germline CDR1 is ENHRY and CDR2 SYGVKD. After removal of 0 bases from V and 6 bases from J, the junction contained 3 bases not matched to a gene. The CDR3 sequence: CAISESPGGYEKLFF. The CDR3, as DNA: TGTGCCATCAGTGAGTCTCCAGGGGGCTATGAAAAACTGTTTTTT.

This chain uses TRBV9 with TRBJ2-1; TRBD2 agrees at 12 bases. J gave up 9 bases and V 3 bases, and 19 bases lay outside the gene matches. The CDR3 spans 19 residues. The germline V gene encodes CDR1 SGDLS and CDR2 YYNGEE. Here the CDR3 reads CASSATLPGLAGMSAEQFF. CDR3 DNA: TGTGCCAGCAGCGCAACACTCCCGGGACTAGCGGGTATGAGCGCTGAGCAGTTCTTC.

This rearrangement joins TRBV19 to TRBJ1-2; TRBD1 is a possible D gene (5 bases). This CDR3 is 14 amino acids long. The germline V gene encodes CDR1 LNHDA and CDR2 SQIVND (reference sequence). The germline V and J ends were trimmed by 9 bases and 5 bases, with 19 bases remaining between them. CDR3 sequence (DNA): TGTGCCAGCCGGGACGAACTCTCTTTTTATGGCTACACCTTC. Its protein product is CASRDELSFYGYTF.

To note about this clonotype: A much bigger clone sits one base away, suggesting this may be a read error. The V gene is TRBV11-3, the J gene TRBJ1-1; no reliable D call. This CDR3 comprises 11 residues. V gave up 8 bases and J gave up 9 bases, with 13 bases separating them. CDR1 is SGHNT, CDR2 YENEEA, per germline. CDR3 region: CASGSSYKAFF. The CDR3 DNA is TGTGCCAGCGGTTCCTCATATAAAGCTTTCTTT.

This clonotype appeared a few times. The chain joins TRBV7-9 to TRBJ2-2, with TRBD1 matching 7 bases. J gave up 4 bases and V 6 bases, and 5 bases lay outside the gene matches. CDR3 size: 14 residues. Germline CDR1 and CDR2: SEHNR and FQNEAQ (reference sequence). CDR3 sequence (DNA): TGTGCCAGCAGGGGACAGCGAGCCACCGGGGAGCTGTTTTTT. Translated, it gives CASRGQRATGELFF.

The rearrangement uses TRBV19 and TRBJ2-2, with D perhaps TRBD2 (6 bases). Germline V lookup: CDR1 LNHDA, CDR2 SQIVND (reference sequence). With 7 bases removed from V and 1 base from J, the gap between germline ends came to 19 bases. The CDR3 contains 17 residues. The CDR3 nucleotides read TGTGCCAGTACTCGCATCCTTGGGGGAGGGAACACCGGGGAGCTGTTTTTT. It yields the protein CASTRILGGGNTGELFF.

The chain links TRBV29-1 to TRBJ2-7, with TRBD1 identical over 12 bases. Germline loops: CDR1 SQVTM, CDR2 ANQGSEA. After removal of 7 bases from V and 4 bases from J, the junction contained 8 bases not matched to a gene. This CDR3 comprises 14 residues. The CDR3 region is CSGGEGQGAYEQYF. The CDR3 bases are TGCAGCGGGGGGGAGGGACAGGGGGCTTACGAGCAGTACTTC.

This clonotype was detected a few times. The chain links TRBV29-1 to TRBJ1-1; D is unresolved. Germline V gene data show CDR1 as SQVTM and CDR2 as ANQGSEA. The CDR3 has 11 residues. The CDR3 sequence is CGVGQNTEAFF. DNA of the CDR3: TGCGGAGTTGGGCAGAACACTGAAGCTTTCTTT.

This clonotype has at least ten counts. The chain combines TRBV20-1 with TRBJ1-2; D is undetermined. Between the trimmed V and J ends, which lost 5 bases and 5 bases, there was a span of 9 bases. The CDR3 is 11 amino acids. From germline, CDR1 is DFQATT and CDR2 SNEGSKA (reference sequence). CDR3 nucleotide sequence: TGCAGTGCTTCACAGAGTTATGGCTACACCTTC. Residues: CSASQSYGYTF.

The chain has TRBV18 and TRBJ2-7; 8 bases match TRBD1. Germline trimming cut 1 base from V and 5 bases from J; bases unmatched to any gene: 4. Germline V gene lookup returns CDR1 KGHSH and CDR2 LQKENI. This CDR3 is 14 amino acids long. CDR3 sequence reads: CASSPRTGRHEQYF. CDR3 DNA: TGTGCCAGCTCACCACGGACAGGGAGGCACGAGCAGTACTTC.

This clonotype was seen at least ten times. CDR3 nucleotides: TGTGCCAGCACCCTAGAGAGATATGGCTACACCTTC. Its translation is CASTLERYGYTF. This chain links TRBV6-1 with TRBJ1-2; the D is unclear. Germline assignment: CDR1 MNHNS and CDR2 SASEGT. Deletions cut 7 bases from V and 5 bases from J, with 11 bases between. This CDR3 is built from 12 residues.